Listed below are T cell receptor beta chains from one sample, sequenced in a study of beta chain features in type 1 diabetes. The data were produced by immunoSEQ multiplex PCR, yet TCRdb's version contains in-frame clones alone and is incomplete. The repertoire consists of about half a million clones, with about an eighth occurring once and the leading ten covering approximately 0.05%. The material sequenced was naive CD4+ T cells from blood. All receptors derive from a young woman in good health. CDR3s include the opening cysteine and the closing phenylalanine or tryptophan. Each record gives: clone size, D gene, V gene, J gene, CDR3 protein, CDR3 DNA. D genes are given only for firm matches. The size field is filled for only some rows; it gives once, few, many or a size class.

>NA|NA|TRBV5-4|TRBJ1-1
CASSLDSRVRTEAFF
TGTGCCAGCAGCTTGGATTCGAGGGTGCGGACTGAAGCTTTCTTT
>NA|NA|TRBV7-9|TRBJ2-1
CAQDEAGSHNEQFF
TGTGCTCAGGACGAGGCTGGCAGTCACAATGAGCAGTTCTTC
>NA|NA|TRBV28|TRBJ2-6
CASSWISGANVLTF
TGTGCCAGCAGTTGGATCTCTGGGGCCAACGTCCTGACTTTC
>many|NA|TRBV13|TRBJ2-1
CASSLAGRDNEQFF
TGTGCCAGCAGCTTAGCCGGCAGGGACAATGAGCAGTTCTTC
>NA|NA|TRBV18|TRBJ2-5
CASSRLKETQYF
TGTGCCAGCTCACGACTAAAAGAGACCCAGTACTTC
>NA|NA|TRBV15|TRBJ1-5
CATSRGKGEGGQPQHF
TGTGCCACCAGCAGAGGGAAAGGGGAGGGAGGGCAGCCCCAGCATTTT
>few|TRBD1|TRBV13|TRBJ1-1
CASSLRTGNFPNTEAFF
TGTGCCAGCAGCCTCAGGACAGGGAATTTTCCAAACACTGAAGCTTTCTTT
>few|TRBD2|TRBV7-7|TRBJ2-3
CASRPLADTDTQYF
TGTGCTAGCAGGCCACTAGCGGACACAGATACGCAGTATTTT
>few|TRBD2|TRBV15|TRBJ2-4
CATSRDQRGRYF
TGTGCCACCAGCAGAGATCAGCGGGGCAGGTACTTC
>NA|TRBD1|TRBV18|TRBJ2-3
CASSPGQNTDTQYF
TGTGCCAGCTCACCGGGACAGAACACAGATACGCAGTATTTT
>NA|NA|TRBV10-3|TRBJ2-3
CAISVSYQTTDTQYF
TGTGCCATCAGTGTTTCCTACCAAACCACAGATACGCAGTATTTT
>NA|NA|TRBV13|TRBJ2-3
CASTRGRFGVADTQYF
TGTGCCAGCACCAGAGGGCGATTCGGGGTGGCAGATACGCAGTATTTT
>few|NA|TRBV7-2|TRBJ2-1
CASSPLDSVEQFF
TGTGCCAGCAGTCCTTTAGACTCTGTGGAGCAGTTCTTC
>few|TRBD1|TRBV6-9|TRBJ1-2
CASSNPTDQGGGNYGYTF
TGTGCCAGCAGCAATCCCACAGACCAGGGGGGAGGTAACTATGGCTACACCTTC
>NA|NA|TRBV19|TRBJ2-3
CASSPLERRGDTQYF
TGTGCCAGTAGTCCTCTAGAGCGGAGGGGAGATACGCAGTATTTT
>NA|NA|TRBV29-1|TRBJ2-7
CSVADTGTNSYEQYF
TGCAGCGTTGCCGACACGGGGACCAACTCCTACGAGCAGTACTTC
>few|NA|TRBV29-1|TRBJ2-5
CSVKGTGRQETQYF
TGCAGCGTCAAAGGGACTGGTCGTCAAGAGACCCAGTACTTC
>NA|NA|TRBV9|TRBJ1-5
CASSVEQSMTGFNQPQHF
TGTGCCAGCAGCGTAGAACAGTCGATGACAGGCTTCAATCAGCCCCAGCATTTT
>few|NA|TRBV29-1|TRBJ1-1
CSVTPVDTEAFF
TGCAGCGTTACCCCGGTGGACACTGAAGCTTTCTTT
>many|TRBD2|TRBV29-1|TRBJ2-3
CSVEDRTSGGTDTQYF
TGCAGCGTTGAAGATCGTACTAGCGGGGGCACAGATACGCAGTATTTT
>NA|NA|TRBV2|TRBJ1-2
CASSGGLGVGYTF
TGTGCCAGCAGTGGCGGATTAGGGGTTGGCTACACCTTC
>few|TRBD1|TRBV7-8|TRBJ2-7
CASSSLRDRPRPQYF
TGTGCCAGCAGCTCCCTCCGGGACAGGCCGCGGCCGCAGTACTTC
>NA|NA|TRBV5-6|TRBJ2-1
CASSLRVTSIRNEQFF
TGTGCCAGCAGCTTGAGAGTGACTAGTATTAGGAATGAGCAGTTCTTC
>few|NA|TRBV4-3|TRBJ2-5
CASSQDYWRQETQYF
TGCGCCAGCAGCCAAGATTACTGGCGTCAAGAGACCCAGTACTTC
>NA|NA|TRBV5-1|TRBJ2-4
CASSLKAGADIQYF
TGCGCCAGCAGCTTGAAGGCGGGTGCAGACATTCAGTACTTC
>NA|TRBD2|TRBV5-1|TRBJ2-3
CASSLPGLAGPDTQYF
TGCGCCAGCAGCTTACCGGGACTAGCGGGACCAGATACGCAGTATTTT
>few|NA|TRBV19|TRBJ1-1
CASLRGWPTEAFF
TGTGCCAGCCTTCGAGGGTGGCCCACTGAAGCTTTCTTT
>few|NA|TRBV18|TRBJ2-7
CASSPGSWEQYF
TGTGCCAGCTCCCCCGGTAGTTGGGAGCAGTACTTC
>few|TRBD1|TRBV19|TRBJ2-4
CASSDRGERNIQYF
TGTGCCAGTAGTGACAGGGGGGAAAGGAACATTCAGTACTTC
>NA|NA|TRBV19|TRBJ2-7
CASSAGPGAYEQYF
TGTGCCAGTAGCGCCGGGCCTGGTGCCTACGAGCAGTACTTC
>NA|TRBD2|TRBV7-2|TRBJ2-5
CASSLALAGGRTQYF
TGTGCCAGCAGCTTGGCCCTAGCGGGAGGGAGAACCCAGTACTTC
>NA|NA|TRBV29-1|TRBJ2-7
CSVPRGRDEQYF
TGCAGCGTCCCTCGGGGGCGCGACGAGCAGTACTTC